Below, 17 T cell receptor beta chains from the same sample are listed, as sequenced in a study of identical twins. MiXCR, run by TCRdb on the 5' RACE reads, gives a single entry per CDR3 protein. The table has a few hundred thousand distinct CDR3 sequences, approximately 9.1% seen once; the top ten hold 8% to 10%. The sample was naive T cells sorted from blood. These receptors originate from a woman aged 45 to 65 in good health.

There are many counts of this clonotype. The chain carries TRBV7-9 and TRBJ1-1; the D gene is possibly TRBD1 (6 bases). The CDR3 is 16 residues long. Germline CDR1 is SEHNR and CDR2 is FQNEAQ (reference sequence). V lost 5 bases and J 2 bases, leaving 18 bases between the germline ends. DNA of the CDR3: TGTGCCAGCAGCCTACGAGGACAGAGGGTAAACACTGAAGCTTTCTTT. It is translated as CASSLRGQRVNTEAFF. The complete variable domain, with remaining parts taken from reference TRBV7-9 and TRBJ1-1, reads DTGVSQNPRHKITKRGQNVTFRCDPISEHNRLYWYRQTLGQGPEFLTYFQNEAQLEKSRLLSDRFSAERPKGSFSTLEIQRTEQGDSAMYLCASSLRGQRVNTEAFFGQGTRLTVV.

This clonotype was counted between two and nine times. The chain joins TRBV27 to TRBJ2-7, with 7 bases matching TRBD1. This CDR3 comprises 15 residues. CDR1 and CDR2 from the germline V gene are MNHEY and SMNVEV (reference sequence). V lost 5 bases to trimming and J lost 2 bases; unmatched junction nucleotides: 9. The CDR3 bases are TGTGCCAGCAGTGCGACAGGGCTCAATACCTACGAGCAGTACGTC. Translated: CASSATGLNTYEQYV.

There are many counts of this clonotype. The chain has TRBV11-2 and TRBJ1-1; the D gene is possibly TRBD1 (5 bases). Deletions cut 0 bases from V and 4 bases from J, with 21 bases between. The CDR3 totals 18 residues. Germline V CDR1 and CDR2: SGHAT, FQNNGV. The CDR3 nucleotides read TGTGCCAGCAGCTTAGAATCCAGGGTCGGTTTATTAGGCACTGAAGCTTTCTTT. Translation gives CASSLESRVGLLGTEAFF.

The chain is built from TRBV20-1 and TRBJ1-5, with TRBD1 matching 10 bases. The CDR3 runs to 17 residues. The V segment lost 6 bases and the J segment 2 bases; nucleotides outside the gene matches: 13. The V gene's germline CDR1 is DFQATT and CDR2 SNEGSKA (reference sequence). CDR3 region: CSAQSGQGPLRNQPQHF. The CDR3 DNA is TGCAGTGCCCAGTCGGGACAGGGGCCTCTACGCAATCAGCCCCAGCATTTT.

This clonotype was observed a few times. The chain links TRBV24-1 to TRBJ2-1; no clear D. V was clipped by 7 bases and J by 0 bases, with 15 bases between them. This CDR3 region has 16 residues. Looked up from germline, CDR1 is KGHDR and CDR2 is SFDVKD. CDR3: CATRFLSESSYNEQFF. DNA for the CDR3: TGTGCCACCAGATTCCTAAGCGAAAGCTCCTACAATGAGCAGTTCTTC.

The chain has TRBV12-3 or TRBV12-4 and TRBJ2-5; weak D call: TRBD2 (6 bases). V lost 6 bases and J lost 5, with 16 bases in between. This CDR3 contains 14 residues. CDR3 sequence (DNA): TGTGCCAGCAGAGGCGGAGGGCCGGGGGAGACCCAGTACTTC. Amino acids: CASRGGGPGETQYF.

This clonotype came up a few times. The chain employs TRBV19 and TRBJ1-1; perhaps TRBD1 as D (5 bases). The CDR3 is 14 residues long. Germline V gene sequence: CDR1 LNHDA, CDR2 SQIVND (reference sequence). V lost 4 bases, J lost 4 bases, and 13 bases lay in between. This CDR3 reads CASSRQGRVTEAFF. CDR3 coding DNA: TGTGCCAGTAGTAGGCAGGGTCGGGTCACTGAAGCTTTCTTT. Full variable domain (outside the CDR3, taken from reference TRBV19 and TRBJ1-1): DGGITQSPKYLFRKEGQNVTLSCEQNLNHDAMYWYRQDPGQGLRLIYYSQIVNDFQKGDIAEGYSVSREKKESFPLTVTSAQKNPTAFYLCASSRQGRVTEAFFGQGTRLTVV.

The gene calls are TRBV20-1 and TRBJ2-3, with TRBD2 identical over 9 bases. CDR3 size: 14 residues. Germline CDR1 DFQATT, CDR2 SNEGSKA (reference sequence). V shed 5 bases and J 10 bases; nucleotides not matched to a gene: 13. CDR3 residues: CSAPWREGAFAQYF. The CDR3 nucleotides read TGCAGTGCTCCGTGGCGGGAGGGTGCCTTCGCGCAGTATTTT.

This chain connects TRBV6-1 to TRBJ1-5; maybe TRBD1 (6 bases). CDR1 and CDR2 (germline): MNHNS, SASEGT. This CDR3 comprises 14 residues. V lost 5 bases, J lost 7 bases, and 15 bases lay in between. As DNA, the CDR3 is TGTGCCAGCAGTAACGGACAGTTCTTCCAGCCCCAGCATTTT. Its translation: CASSNGQFFQPQHF.

This clonotype turned up a few times. CDR3 loop: CATSDLEFF. Here the CDR3 DNA reads TGTGCCACCAGTGATTTGGAGTTCTTC. V usage is TRBV24-1 and J usage is TRBJ2-1; D not resolved. V was shortened by 0 bases and J by 14 bases, with 1 base between the two germline ends. This CDR3 has 9 residues. Per germline, CDR1 KGHDR and CDR2 SFDVKD.

The V call is TRBV11-2, the J call TRBJ2-5; D unresolved. The CDR3 consists of 17 residues. CDR1 is SGHAT, CDR2 FQNNGV, per germline. Trimming took 1 base from V and 3 from J, leaving 18 bases between them. CDR3 region: CASSLVGRVHPEETQYF. In DNA, the CDR3 is TGTGCCAGCAGCTTAGTGGGTCGGGTCCATCCGGAAGAGACCCAGTACTTC.

This clonotype was seen repeatedly, ten times or more. The chain is built from TRBV5-6 and TRBJ2-1; D uncertain. The V end lost 3 bases, the J end lost 13 bases, and 14 bases lay between the germline ends. The CDR3 is 12 residues long. The germline V gene has CDR1 SGHDT and CDR2 YYEEEE. The CDR3 loop is CASSSAGLFQFF. CDR3 nucleotides: TGTGCCAGCAGCTCCGCCGGGTTATTTCAGTTCTTC.

This chain uses TRBV10-2 with TRBJ2-2; the match to TRBD2 covers 7 bases. This CDR3 contains 18 residues. Germline values: CDR1 WSHSY, CDR2 SAAADI. The J segment lost 5 bases and the V segment lost 3 bases, leaving 15 bases of the junction unmatched. The chain's CDR3 is CASSEISYGGGGTGELFF. As DNA, the CDR3 is TGCGCCAGCAGTGAAATCTCGTACGGTGGGGGGGGGACCGGGGAGCTGTTTTTT.

V and J are TRBV4-1 and TRBJ1-2; no reliable D call. The CDR3 totals 16 residues. The germline V and J ends were trimmed by 1 base and 2 bases, with 14 bases remaining between them. Germline loops: CDR1 MGHRA, CDR2 YSYEKL. In DNA form, the CDR3 reads TGCGCCAGCAGCCAAGTCGTCCCAGTACAGAACTATGGCTACACCTTC. Encoded protein: CASSQVVPVQNYGYTF.

J is TRBJ2-3 and V is TRBV11-3; D is possibly TRBD2 (7 bases). Per germline, CDR1 SGHNT and CDR2 YENEEA. There are 17 residues in the CDR3. Trimming stripped 3 bases from V and 5 bases from J, with 21 bases between. CDR3 sequence: CASSFGRGASFLDTQYF. CDR3 nucleotide sequence: TGTGCCAGCAGCTTCGGACGGGGGGCTAGTTTCCTAGATACGCAGTATTTT.

This clonotype turned up a few times. The chain joins TRBV20-1 to TRBJ2-1; tentatively, D is TRBD1 or TRBD2 (6 bases each). The CDR3 consists of 15 residues. Germline V gene sequence: CDR1 DFQATT, CDR2 SNEGSKA (reference sequence). Trimming took 3 bases from V and 5 from J, leaving 17 bases between them. CDR3 loop: CSASVRDTLNNEQFF. In DNA form, the CDR3 reads TGCAGTGCTAGCGTGCGGGACACACTAAACAATGAGCAGTTCTTC.

This rearrangement joins TRBV18 to TRBJ1-2; D call uncertain. Germline V gives CDR1 KGHSH, CDR2 LQKENI. This CDR3 is 14 amino acids long. The ends were cut back, 0 bases at V and 0 bases at J, with 5 bases in the middle. CDR3 bases: TGTGCCAGCTCACCACCGCACACTAACTATGGCTACACCTTC. This gives the protein CASSPPHTNYGYTF.